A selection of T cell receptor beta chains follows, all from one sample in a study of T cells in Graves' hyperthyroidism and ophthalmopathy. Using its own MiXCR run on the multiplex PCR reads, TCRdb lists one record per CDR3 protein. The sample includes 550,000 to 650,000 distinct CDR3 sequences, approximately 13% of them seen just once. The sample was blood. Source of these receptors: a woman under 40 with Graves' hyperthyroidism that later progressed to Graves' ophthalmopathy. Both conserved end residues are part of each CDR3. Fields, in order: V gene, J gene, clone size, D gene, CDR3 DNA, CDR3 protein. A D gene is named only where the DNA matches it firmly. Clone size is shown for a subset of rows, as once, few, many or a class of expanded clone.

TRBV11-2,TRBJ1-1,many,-,TGTGCCAGCAGCTTATTATCAGGCCCGAACACTGAAGCTTTCTTT,CASSLLSGPNTEAFF
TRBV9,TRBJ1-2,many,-,TGTGCCAGCAGCTCCTCGGAGGACACTTATGGCTACACCTTC,CASSSSEDTYGYTF
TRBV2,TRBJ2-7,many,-,TGTGCCAGCCGGGTTACTGCTTACGAGCAGTACTTC,CASRVTAYEQYF
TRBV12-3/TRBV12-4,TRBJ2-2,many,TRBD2,TGTGCCAGCAGTTTCGGAGTAGCGGGAGGGCCTAGGGAGCTGTTTTTT,CASSFGVAGGPRELFF
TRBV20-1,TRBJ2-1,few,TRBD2,TGCAGTGCTTTTCGGGGGACTAGCTGGAATGAGCGGTTCTTC,CSAFRGTSWNERFF
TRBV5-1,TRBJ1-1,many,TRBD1,TGCGCCAGTAAGGACAGGGAGGACACTGAAGCTTTCTTT,CASKDREDTEAFF
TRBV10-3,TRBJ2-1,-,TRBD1,TGTGCCATCAGTGAGTCGTGGGACAGGCTTTACAATGAGCAGTTCTTC,CAISESWDRLYNEQFF
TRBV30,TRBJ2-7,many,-,TGTGCCTGGAATAGCGGCCGCTACGAGCAGTACTTC,CAWNSGRYEQYF
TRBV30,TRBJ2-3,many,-,TGTGCCTGGACTCCCGGGAGTTGGACAGATACGCAGTATTTT,CAWTPGSWTDTQYF
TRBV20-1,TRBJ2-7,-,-,TGCAGTGCTCAAGGTGGGGGAAGCTCCTACGAGCAGTACTTC,CSAQGGGSSYEQYF
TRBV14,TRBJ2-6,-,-,TGTGCCAGCAGCCACATAGGAAGGGCCCCTAGCTCTGGGGCCAACGTCCTGACTTTC,CASSHIGRAPSSGANVLTF
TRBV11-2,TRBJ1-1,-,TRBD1,TGTGCCAGCAGCTCCCGGACAGGGGAAGCTTTCTTT,CASSSRTGEAFF
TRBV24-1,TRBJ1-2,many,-,TGTGCCACCAGTGGCTACACCTTC,CATSGYTF
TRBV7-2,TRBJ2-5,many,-,TGTGCCAGCAGCCTCAGTGAGACCCAGTACTTC,CASSLSETQYF
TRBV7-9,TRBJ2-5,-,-,TGTGCCAGCAGCTTAGATTTGGGTTTCCGTAGTCCCAGCGAGACCCAGTACTTC,CASSLDLGFRSPSETQYF
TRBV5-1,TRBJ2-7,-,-,TGCGCCAGCAGCTCCCCTGACGAGTACGAGCAGTACTTC,CASSSPDEYEQYF
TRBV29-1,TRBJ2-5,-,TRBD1,TGCAGCGTCACCGGGACAGCCCAAGAGACCCAGTACTTC,CSVTGTAQETQYF
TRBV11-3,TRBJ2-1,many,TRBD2,TGTGCCAGCAGTTTCGGAGTGGAGGGAGGGCTAAAGCAGTTCTTC,CASSFGVEGGLKQFF
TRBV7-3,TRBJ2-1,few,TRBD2,TGTGCCAGCAGCTCGACACCGTCTAGCGGGGGTTTTACCTACAATGAGCAGTTCTTC,CASSSTPSSGGFTYNEQFF
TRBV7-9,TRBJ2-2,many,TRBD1,TGTGCCAGCAGTTCCGGGACAGGGTCTACCGGGGAGCTGTTTTTT,CASSSGTGSTGELFF
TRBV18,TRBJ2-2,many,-,TGTGCCAGCTCACCACAGGGCGACACCGGGGAGCTGTTTTTT,CASSPQGDTGELFF
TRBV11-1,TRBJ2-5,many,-,TGTGCCAGCAGCCGTCAGATCGATCAAGAGACCCAGTACTTC,CASSRQIDQETQYF
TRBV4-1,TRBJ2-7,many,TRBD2,TGCGCCAGCAGCCCGGGACTAGCAGTCTCTTCCTACGAGCAGTACTTC,CASSPGLAVSSYEQYF
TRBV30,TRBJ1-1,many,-,TGTGCCTGGAGTTCATTTGACCCTGGCACTGAAGCTTTCTTT,CAWSSFDPGTEAFF
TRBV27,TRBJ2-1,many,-,TGTGCCAGCAGTCCCCAGAGAAACAGCCGGATCCAGGAGCAGTTCTTC,CASSPQRNSRIQEQFF
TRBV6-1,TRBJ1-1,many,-,TGTGCCAGCAGACAGTTAGGTGGACCGAACACTGAAGCTTTCTTT,CASRQLGGPNTEAFF
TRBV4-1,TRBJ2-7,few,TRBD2,TGCGCCAGCACCCTTGGGACTAGCGGGAGGGCCTCCTACGAGCAGTACTTC,CASTLGTSGRASYEQYF
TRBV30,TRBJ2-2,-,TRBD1,TGTGCCTGGGAGCAGGGGGCGAACACCGGGGAGCTGTTTTTT,CAWEQGANTGELFF
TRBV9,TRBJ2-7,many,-,TGTGCCAGCAGCGGGGAAAGTCTGGGGGGCGCCTACGAGCAGTACTTC,CASSGESLGGAYEQYF